This T cell receptor beta chain was identified during a study of regulatory T cells in long-lasting Graves disease. Across the study: The definition of persistent Graves' disease was over 5 years of antithyroid drugs with positive TSH receptor antibodies. Study conclusions and caveats: Compared with new cases, persistent Graves' patients showed reduced TCR diversity.

Germline CDR1 and CDR2: LGHDT and YNNKEL (reference sequence). The CDR3 length is 15 residues. V gave up 4 bases and J gave up 6 bases; unmatched junction bases: 9. Regarding time point: persistent/refractory GD, antithyroid drugs over 5 years with positive TRAb. From RNA extracted from PBMCs, the TCR library was made. As for this clonotype: Its antigen is as yet unknown.

CDR3 regions were amplified by Arm-PCR using iRepertoire HTBI primers to build TCR beta libraries. TCRdb called the multiplex PCR reads again in MiXCR, with one record for every CDR3 protein. Of 450,000 or so distinct CDR3 sequences in the sample, about a fifth were seen once. This TCR was recovered from a female donor with Graves disease. V and J are TRBV3-1 and TRBJ2-7; 10 bases align to TRBD2. The specimen comprised peripheral blood mononuclear cells (PBMCs), sampled when the disease was refractory, from a patient treated with antithyroid drugs. The chain's CDR3 is CASSRGVRTSGEQYF. The CDR3 bases are TGTGCCAGCAGCCGAGGAGTGAGGACTAGCGGCGAGCAGTACTTC.